These T cell receptor beta chains were read from a single sample in a study of T cell repertoires in cytomegalovirus infection. Each CDR3 protein gets one entry after TCRdb re-called the reads with MiXCR. The data hold approximately 600,000 distinct CDR3 sequences, with around 40% observed a single time. The antigens for these receptors are not known. The specimen was cultured PBMCs, collected from culture after CMV antigen stimulation. Every receptor here comes from a human donor in good health (CMV status not recorded). Some clones in this sample may be carry-over from other donors' samples. Both conserved end residues are part of each CDR3. The D gene is left open where the match is weak. Not all rows give a size; the values are once, few, many and, for expanded clones, a class.

D gene: .; clone size: .; V gene: TRBV7-2; J gene: TRBJ2-5; CDR3 DNA: TGTGCCAGCAGCCCCCTCCCCAAGAGAACCCAGTACTTC; CDR3 protein: CASSPLPKRTQYF
D gene: .; clone size: .; V gene: TRBV5-4; J gene: TRBJ2-1; CDR3 DNA: TGTGCCAGCAGCTTGGGACAGGCCAATGAGCAGTTCTTC; CDR3 protein: CASSLGQANEQFF
D gene: TRBD1; clone size: .; V gene: TRBV6-5; J gene: TRBJ1-6; CDR3 DNA: TGTGCCAGCAGCCGGGACAGGAATAATTCACCCCTCCACTTT; CDR3 protein: CASSRDRNNSPLHF
D gene: TRBD1; clone size: .; V gene: TRBV27; J gene: TRBJ1-1; CDR3 DNA: TGTGCCAGCAGTCCCCCGGGACAGGGGGCTGAAGCTTTCTTT; CDR3 protein: CASSPPGQGAEAFF
D gene: .; clone size: .; V gene: TRBV14; J gene: TRBJ2-1; CDR3 DNA: TGTGCCAGCAGCCCCACGGAGAAGCCCTACAATGAGCAGTTCTTC; CDR3 protein: CASSPTEKPYNEQFF
D gene: TRBD1; clone size: few; V gene: TRBV6-6; J gene: TRBJ1-5; CDR3 DNA: TGTGCCAGCAGTTACTCTGGGACAGTTTATCAGCCCCAGCATTTT; CDR3 protein: CASSYSGTVYQPQHF
D gene: .; clone size: few; V gene: TRBV7-9; J gene: TRBJ2-2; CDR3 DNA: TGTGCCAGCAGCTTATCCCAGACTGGGAGGACCGGGGAGCTGTTTTTT; CDR3 protein: CASSLSQTGRTGELFF
D gene: .; clone size: .; V gene: TRBV15; J gene: TRBJ2-5; CDR3 DNA: TGTGCCACCAGCCCCCGGGTCCAAGAGACCCAGTACTTC; CDR3 protein: CATSPRVQETQYF
D gene: TRBD1; clone size: .; V gene: TRBV27; J gene: TRBJ1-2; CDR3 DNA: TGTGCCAGCAGACTGGGACAGGCCTATGGCTACAACTTC; CDR3 protein: CASRLGQAYGYNF
D gene: TRBD1; clone size: .; V gene: TRBV6-5; J gene: TRBJ1-5; CDR3 DNA: TGTGCCAGCAGCCACAGGGGAGGTTTAGTATCGCAGCCCCAGCATTTT; CDR3 protein: CASSHRGGLVSQPQHF
D gene: .; clone size: once; V gene: TRBV5-4; J gene: TRBJ1-2; CDR3 DNA: TGTGCCAGCAGCTTGGATTCGGTGGGTGGCTACACCTTC; CDR3 protein: CASSLDSVGGYTF
D gene: TRBD1; clone size: .; V gene: TRBV11-2; J gene: TRBJ2-3; CDR3 DNA: TGTGCCAGCAGCTTACAGGGGGTTTACACAGATACGCAGTATTTT; CDR3 protein: CASSLQGVYTDTQYF
D gene: TRBD1; clone size: .; V gene: TRBV5-5; J gene: TRBJ2-1; CDR3 DNA: TGTGCCAGCACCAAGGGACAGGGGATAGGGGATGAGCAGTTCTTC; CDR3 protein: CASTKGQGIGDEQFF
D gene: .; clone size: few; V gene: TRBV28; J gene: TRBJ1-1; CDR3 DNA: TGTGCCAGCAGTTCATTCGGCGAGAACACTGAAGCTTTCTTT; CDR3 protein: CASSSFGENTEAFF
D gene: .; clone size: .; V gene: TRBV28; J gene: TRBJ1-4; CDR3 DNA: TGTGCCAGCAGTCCCCTCCAAGAAAAACTGTTTTTT; CDR3 protein: CASSPLQEKLFF
D gene: TRBD1; clone size: .; V gene: TRBV28; J gene: TRBJ1-2; CDR3 DNA: TGTGCCAGCAGTTCATGGACAGGGCGAGGCGGCTACACCTTC; CDR3 protein: CASSSWTGRGGYTF
D gene: .; clone size: .; V gene: TRBV6-1; J gene: TRBJ2-5; CDR3 DNA: TGTGCCAGCAGATACAGGCACCAAGAGACCCAGTACTTC; CDR3 protein: CASRYRHQETQYF
D gene: .; clone size: few; V gene: TRBV4-3; J gene: TRBJ1-2; CDR3 DNA: TGCGCCAGCAGCCCCTTTCAGGGGAACTATGGCTACACCTTC; CDR3 protein: CASSPFQGNYGYTF
D gene: .; clone size: .; V gene: TRBV7-2; J gene: TRBJ2-7; CDR3 DNA: TGTGCCAGCAGCTCCCCAGGAGGTCCCCGGTCCTACGAGCAGTACTTC; CDR3 protein: CASSSPGGPRSYEQYF
D gene: TRBD2; clone size: few; V gene: TRBV2; J gene: TRBJ2-3; CDR3 DNA: TGTGCCAGCAGCACCGGGACTACCCCCACAGATACGCAGTATTTT; CDR3 protein: CASSTGTTPTDTQYF
D gene: .; clone size: .; V gene: TRBV7-2; J gene: TRBJ1-1; CDR3 DNA: TGTGCCAGCAGCTCCTGGGCGGAAACTGAAGCTTTCTTT; CDR3 protein: CASSSWAETEAFF
D gene: .; clone size: .; V gene: TRBV27; J gene: TRBJ2-3; CDR3 DNA: TGTGCCAGCAGTTTACGGGCCGACTCAGATACGCAGTATTTT; CDR3 protein: CASSLRADSDTQYF
D gene: .; clone size: many; V gene: TRBV7-2; J gene: TRBJ2-1; CDR3 DNA: TGTGCCAGCAGCTTAATCGCCGGAACCTACAATGAGCAGTTCTTC; CDR3 protein: CASSLIAGTYNEQFF
D gene: TRBD2; clone size: .; V gene: TRBV11-2; J gene: TRBJ2-1; CDR3 DNA: TGTGCCAGCAGCTTATATGGCGCGGGAGAGCCCTACAATGAGCAGTTCTTC; CDR3 protein: CASSLYGAGEPYNEQFF